Sequencing of this T cell receptor beta chain was carried out in a study of Graves' ophthalmopathy and Graves' hyperthyroidism (dated by TCRdb to 2016 to 2018). As for the study more broadly: Peripheral blood was collected at initial diagnosis, prior to any treatment. The study used signatures of the TCR beta repertoire to tell Graves' ophthalmopathy apart from Graves' hyperthyroidism and to predict which patients would progress to ophthalmopathy. In total, over 130 blood samples were TCR-sequenced: 40 to 45 ophthalmopathy, approximately 75 hyperthyroidism and about 17 hyperthyroidism-to-ophthalmopathy patients. To explore V-J signatures that distinguish ophthalmopathy from hyperthyroidism, a discovery set of 100 patients was enrolled, made up of around 40 with ophthalmopathy and roughly 55 with stable hyperthyroidism. An independent validation cohort was composed of around 19 hyperthyroidism patients and around 16 patients who later progressed from hyperthyroidism to ophthalmopathy. In six hyperthyroidism patients, T-cell repertoires of thyroid tissue and blood were compared. Once sampling was done, hyperthyroidism patients were given methimazole at a starting dose of 30 mg daily, while ophthalmopathy patients were given high-dose intravenous methylprednisolone. The study at large found these results: No statistical method was used to set the sample size in advance, and the investigators knew which group each participant was assigned to. In cross-validation, the 13-signature model distinguished ophthalmopathy from stable hyperthyroidism with just over 85% sensitivity and about 81% specificity, and in the test set the corresponding values were about 80% and 75%. In validation, the model predicted ophthalmopathy progression with 55% to 71% sensitivity and less than 80% specificity; 12 predicted patients were CT-confirmed with GO in a median of about 7.1 months. Most expanded thyroid clonotypes with a frequency above 0.001 also appeared in blood, which suggests that blood repertoires may reflect the immune response in the thyroid.

The junction shows trimming of 1 base on V and 2 bases on J, plus 9 bases between the germline ends. Measured from the cysteine to the phenylalanine, the CDR3 is 13 residues long. The entry retains the CDR3 DNA only, 39 bases that are in frame from base 1. In the germline V gene, CDR1 corresponds to SQVTM and CDR2 to ANQGSEA. There are many counts of this clonotype. What antigen it recognizes has not been identified. No base quality values were provided; no much bigger clone lies one nucleotide off. Patients with ophthalmopathy had moderately to severely active disease, with a Clinical Activity Score of 3 or more, a NOSPECS grade of 4 or more, and a disease duration of less than 3 months. Patients with other autoimmune diseases, uncontrolled infections, pregnancy or lactation were excluded. Diagnosis was based on clinical symptoms, serum thyroxine, TRAb, thyroid ultrasound and orbital computed tomography. Ficoll-Paque density gradient centrifugation was used to isolate PBMCs from approximately 10 ml of fresh peripheral blood. Total RNA was extracted with Trizol reagent and quality-checked on an Agilent 2100 Bioanalyzer.

For repertoire sequencing, TCR beta CDR3 regions were amplified from RNA transcripts. HTBI primers and the Qiagen OneStep RT-PCR kit were used in a first-round RT-PCR, which was followed by a second-round multiplex PCR, size selection and purification. The libraries underwent paired-end sequencing with 100 bp reads on an Illumina HiSeq2000. The original methods were these. SOAPnuke was used to process the reads, removing any read that contained adapters or uncalled bases, had a mean Phred below 15, or lacked an exact match to the constant primer or identifier. COPE v1.2.5 was used to merge the high-quality paired reads. Unique nucleotide sequences were defined as clonotypes and aligned to IMGT TRB V, D and J references using MiTCR v1.1. The analysis was limited to V-J combinations with a frequency above 0.0001, which together covered just over 98% of the repertoires. For each V-J combination, a TCR clonal expansion and chaos score was defined as F50 clonal expansion divided by the chaos observed in the TCRdist matrix. Welch's t-statistics and random forest were used to reduce features to approximately 13 V-J combinations, which were fed into a naive Bayes classifier. Thyroid-blood repertoire similarity was quantified with the Morisita-Horn index. TCRdb handled the public reads itself, with Q25 trimming in fastp and clone calling in MiXCR, and kept productive beta chains. One record per CDR3 amino acid sequence lists the most common genes and DNA. Clone size and V and J calls follow TCRdb, not the original study. Recorded for this sample are about 740,000 distinct CDR3 sequences; roughly 40% of them occurred a single time. The ten largest make up approximately 43% of the sample.

The TCR comes from an adult man with Graves' ophthalmopathy. Source material: peripheral blood. In this chain, TRBV29-1 is recombined with TRBJ2-7; TRBD1 is a weak D gene call, 6 bases matching. The CDR3 region: CSVEAGVTYEQYF. In nucleotide form, the sequence is TGCAGCGTTGAAGCAGGGGTCACCTACGAGCAGTACTTC.